This passage covers 26 T cell receptor beta chains from one sample sequenced in a study of regulatory T cells in long-lasting Graves disease. As for time point: persistent/refractory GD, antithyroid drugs over 5 years with positive TRAb. TCR sequences were obtained from RNA taken from PBMCs. iRepertoire HTBI primers and Arm-PCR of CDR3 regions built TCR beta libraries. TCRdb recomputed calls from the multiplex PCR reads with MiXCR, one row per CDR3 protein. In the table there are 400,000 to 450,000 distinct CDR3 sequences, about a quarter of which are singletons. The starting material was peripheral blood mononuclear cells (PBMCs), obtained when the disease was refractory, from a patient treated with antithyroid drugs. These receptors originate from a female donor with Graves disease.

V is TRBV19 and J is TRBJ2-7, with 8 bases lining up with TRBD2. Germline V gene data show CDR1 as LNHDA and CDR2 as SQIVND (reference sequence). CDR3 size: 14 residues. After removal of 5 bases from V and 2 bases from J, the junction contained 5 bases not matched to a gene. The CDR3 DNA is TGTGCCAGTAGTGATCGAGCGGGGGCCTACGAGCAGTACTTC. Amino acids: CASSDRAGAYEQYF.

In its sample, this clonotype was seen many times. The chain has TRBV30 and TRBJ1-2; D may be TRBD1 (6 bases). CDR3 length equals 13 residues. Trimming pared 0 bases from V and 6 bases from J, leaving 11 bases between. From germline, CDR1 is GTSNPN and CDR2 SVGIG (reference sequence). The CDR3 protein is CAWSVARGNGYTF. The CDR3 nucleotides read TGTGCCTGGAGTGTAGCTAGGGGGAATGGCTACACCTTC.

This clonotype was seen only a few times. J is TRBJ2-5 and V is TRBV6-1; D call uncertain. V was trimmed by 5 bases and J by 2 bases, leaving 12 bases between them. The germline V gene has CDR1 MNHNS and CDR2 SASEGT. CDR3 length: 14 residues. For the CDR3, the DNA is TGTGCCAGCAGTTACCCCGGGTATCAAGAGACCCAGTACTTC. It translates to CASSYPGYQETQYF.

This clonotype was observed many times. The chain uses TRBV28 and TRBJ2-5; D may be TRBD2 (5 bases). Looked up from germline, CDR1 is MDHEN and CDR2 is SYDVKM. Between the trimmed V and J ends, which lost 4 bases and 0 bases, there was a span of 15 bases. CDR3 size: 16 residues. DNA of the CDR3: TGTGCCAGCAGTTCCCCCCGACTATCGTACCAAGAGACCCAGTACTTC. Translation: CASSSPRLSYQETQYF.

This clonotype was observed many times. V is TRBV2 and J is TRBJ1-5, with no clear D. The CDR3 is 17 residues long. Trimming cost V 6 bases and J 4 bases, with 22 bases left between them. Germline values: CDR1 SNHLY, CDR2 FYNNEI. CDR3 protein: CASSFMGPGERNQPQHF. In nucleotides, the CDR3 is TGTGCCAGCAGCTTCATGGGTCCCGGGGAACGAAATCAGCCCCAGCATTTT.

This clonotype turned up a few times. In this CDR3 the conserved last residue, phenylalanine or tryptophan, is missing, so a read error is likely. The chain employs TRBV2 and TRBJ1-5, with 9 bases lining up with TRBD1. The CDR3 totals 17 residues. Looked up from germline, CDR1 is SNHLY and CDR2 is FYNNEI. V was pared by 5 bases and J by 4 bases, with 12 bases of the junction left unmatched. The CDR3 DNA is TGTGCCAGCAGTAACCGACCACCGGGACAGGGAAATCAGCCCCAGCATTCT. Amino acids: CASSNRPPGQGNQPQHS.

The chain recombines TRBV3-1 with TRBJ2-3; 7 nucleotides align to TRBD2. Trimming cost V 3 bases and J 2 bases; bases outside gene matches: 11. The germline gives CDR1 LGHDT, CDR2 YNNKEL (reference sequence). The CDR3 runs 17 residues. The CDR3 coding sequence is TGTGCCAGCAGCCATCTCCCGACTAGCTCCTCCACAGATACGCAGTATTTT. Translating gives CASSHLPTSSSTDTQYF.

This clonotype was counted between two and nine times. The chain has TRBV20-1 and TRBJ2-7, with D tentatively TRBD1 (6 bases). This CDR3 region has 13 residues. Germline lookup yields CDR1 DFQATT and CDR2 SNEGSKA (reference sequence). Trimming stripped 5 bases from V and 2 bases from J, with 13 bases between. The CDR3 sequence: CSAGGAVTYEQYF. In DNA, the CDR3 is TGCAGTGCTGGGGGCGCTGTAACCTACGAGCAGTACTTC.

This clonotype came up a few times. The chain uses TRBV27 and TRBJ2-7; D possibly uses TRBD1 or TRBD2 (5 bases each). CDR1 is MNHEY and CDR2 is SMNVEV in the germline V gene (reference sequence). V lost 1 base, J lost 5 bases, and 6 bases lay in between. The CDR3 loop spans 12 amino acids. In nucleotides, the CDR3 is TGTGCCAGCAGTTTATTGGGGGACGAGCAGTACTTC. It codes for CASSLLGDEQYF.

There are a few counts of this clonotype. The gene calls are TRBV6-9 and TRBJ1-1, with unresolved D. Trimming stripped 7 bases from V and 8 bases from J, with 23 bases between. The CDR3 runs to 15 residues. Germline V CDR1 and CDR2: MNHGY, SVAAGI. CDR3: CASTRHGEMGGEAFF. CDR3 bases: TGTGCCAGCACCCGCCATGGGGAGATGGGAGGGGAAGCTTTCTTT.

V gene TRBV6-9 combines with J gene TRBJ1-2, with unresolved D. V was clipped by 3 bases and J by 2 bases, with 7 bases between them. Germline-derived CDR1 and CDR2 are MNHGY and SVAAGI. The CDR3 loop spans 13 amino acids. DNA of the CDR3: TGTGCCAGCAGTTACACGAAAAACTATGGCTACACCTTC. This sequence encodes CASSYTKNYGYTF.

This clonotype has only a few counts. The chain recombines TRBV29-1 with TRBJ1-1; D call uncertain. The germline CDR1 and CDR2 sequences are SQVTM and ANQGSEA. This CDR3 region has 12 residues. V was pared by 4 bases and J by 1 base, with 7 bases between. The CDR3 is CSVAHSNTEAFF. The DNA for the CDR3 is TGCAGCGTTGCTCACTCGAACACTGAAGCTTTCTTT.

This clonotype was found a few times. The J gene is TRBJ1-4, the V gene TRBV6-1; tentatively, D is TRBD1 (5 bases). V lost 0 bases and J 7 bases, leaving 9 bases between the germline ends. The CDR3 sequence is 14 residues long. CDR1 is MNHNS and CDR2 is SASEGT in the germline V gene. CDR3 amino acids: CASSEAGAGEKLFF. For the CDR3, the DNA is TGTGCCAGCAGTGAAGCAGGGGCGGGTGAAAAACTGTTTTTT.

The gene calls are TRBV10-3 and TRBJ2-3; D is unclear. Trimming stripped 0 bases from V and 2 bases from J, with 12 bases between. CDR1 and CDR2 from the germline V gene are ENHRY and SYGVKD. The CDR3 has 16 residues. CDR3 sequence reads: CAISESWDRPTDTQYF. In DNA form, the CDR3 reads TGTGCCATCAGTGAGTCGTGGGATCGGCCCACAGATACGCAGTATTTT.

With respect to this clonotype: This may come from a read error, since a much larger clone is one base off. V is TRBV27 and J is TRBJ1-2; a possible D gene is TRBD1 (5 bases). Germline CDR1 is MNHEY and CDR2 is SMNVEV (reference sequence). The CDR3 sequence is 12 residues long. CDR3: CASGFQGYGYTF. CDR3 bases: TGTGCCAGCGGTTTTCAGGGCTATGGCTACACCTTC.

This clonotype came up many times. The CDR3 reads CSASKQGGETQYF. The CDR3 nucleotides read TGCAGTGCATCGAAACAGGGCGGAGAGACCCAGTACTTC. The chain is built from TRBV20-1 and TRBJ2-5; possible D gene TRBD1, 6 bases. CDR3 length equals 13 residues. Trimming removed 6 bases at V and 4 bases at J, with 15 bases between. Germline V gene sequence: CDR1 DFQATT, CDR2 SNEGSKA (reference sequence).

This chain uses TRBV9 with TRBJ2-2, with 7 bases identical to TRBD1. J lost 5 bases, V lost 3 bases, and 13 bases had no gene match. Germline V gene sequence: CDR1 SGDLS, CDR2 YYNGEE. CDR3 length equals 17 residues. In DNA, the CDR3 is TGTGCCAGCAGCGAACAGCCGGGACAGAAAAATACCGGGGAGCTGTTTTTT. As protein: CASSEQPGQKNTGELFF.

This clonotype came up many times. The chain combines TRBV28 with TRBJ2-7, with TRBD2 matching over 10 bases. There are 16 residues in the CDR3. Germline V lookup: CDR1 MDHEN, CDR2 SYDVKM. V was clipped by 5 bases and J by 3 bases; unmatched bases: 10. This CDR3 is CASSPRTSGFLYEQYF. Here the CDR3 DNA reads TGTGCCAGCAGTCCCAGGACTAGCGGATTCCTCTACGAGCAGTACTTC. The full variable domain, rest sourced from reference TRBV28 and TRBJ2-7, is DVKVTQSSRYLVKRTGEKVFLECVQDMDHENMFWYRQDPGLGLRLIYFSYDVKMKEKGDIPEGYSVSREKKERFSLILESASTNQTSMYLCASSPRTSGFLYEQYFGPGTRLTVT.

The chain recombines TRBV5-1 with TRBJ2-2; D call uncertain. The CDR3 spans 12 residues. Per germline, CDR1 SGHRS and CDR2 YFSETQ. Trimming cost V 6 bases and J 7 bases, with 10 bases left between them. The CDR3 region is CASKISNGELFF. The CDR3 nucleotides are TGCGCCAGCAAAATCAGCAACGGGGAGCTGTTTTTT.

This clonotype has more than one count but fewer than ten. The gene calls are TRBV10-3 and TRBJ2-3, with D possibly called TRBD1 or TRBD2 (9 bases each). Trimming removed 4 bases from V and 3 bases from J, with 20 bases in between. Per the germline V gene, CDR1 is ENHRY and CDR2 is SYGVKD. The CDR3 loop spans 17 amino acids. The CDR3 DNA is TGTGCCATCAGTGGGCGGGGGGGACAGGGTCGGACAGATACGCAGTATTTT. It codes for CAISGRGGQGRTDTQYF.

The gene calls are TRBV4-3 and TRBJ1-4; a possible D gene is TRBD1 (5 bases). V was shortened by 4 bases and J by 8 bases, with 17 bases between the two germline ends. CDR3 length: 15 amino acids. Germline V gene sequence: CDR1 LGHNA, CDR2 YSLEER. The CDR3 DNA is TGCGCCAGCAGCCGGGGAGAGACGGCAGGGGAAAAACTGTTTTTT. Encoded protein: CASSRGETAGEKLFF.

In its sample, this clonotype was seen a few times. The chain has TRBV20-1 and TRBJ2-1; 12 nucleotides align to TRBD2. The V gene's germline CDR1 is DFQATT and CDR2 SNEGSKA (reference sequence). This CDR3 is 15 amino acids long. J lost 8 bases, V lost 3 bases, and 8 bases had no gene match. The CDR3 DNA follows: TGCAGTGCTAGTACCGCGACTAGCGGGAGATATGAGCAGTTCTTC. Its protein is CSASTATSGRYEQFF.

The rearrangement links TRBV2 to TRBJ2-3, with D possibly matching TRBD2 (6 bases). Trimming cost V 5 bases and J 5 bases, with 17 bases left between them. The CDR3 extends over 15 amino acids. The V gene's germline CDR1 is SNHLY and CDR2 FYNNEI. The CDR3 spells CASSRLEGVEDTQYF. In nucleotides, the CDR3 is TGTGCCAGCAGTAGGTTGGAGGGAGTGGAAGATACGCAGTATTTT.

This chain links TRBV5-1 with TRBJ1-2; D is perhaps TRBD1 (5 bases). This CDR3 is built from 15 residues. Germline V gene lookup returns CDR1 SGHRS and CDR2 YFSETQ. V lost 1 base, J lost 4 bases, and 14 bases lay in between. The CDR3 sequence: CASSLRGAQGYGYTF. The DNA for the CDR3 is TGCGCCAGCAGCTTGCGAGGGGCGCAGGGCTATGGCTACACCTTC. The whole variable domain, remainder taken from reference TRBV5-1 and TRBJ1-2, is KAGVTQTPRYLIKTRGQQVTLSCSPISGHRSVSWYQQTPGQGLQFLFEYFSETQRNKGNFPGRFSGRQFSNSRSEMNVSTLELGDSALYLCASSLRGAQGYGYTFGSGTRLTVV.

V gene TRBV29-1 combines with J gene TRBJ2-7, with TRBD1 matching 11 bases. After removal of 7 bases from V and 7 bases from J, the junction contained 6 bases not matched to a gene. CDR1 and CDR2 (germline): SQVTM, ANQGSEA. The CDR3 has 12 amino acids. The CDR3 coding sequence is TGCAGCGCTGGACAGGGGGCGTGGGAGCAGTACTTC. Translation gives CSAGQGAWEQYF.

A remark on this clonotype: A much larger clone is a single base away; this may be a read error. The conserved closing phenylalanine or tryptophan is absent in this CDR3, likely reflecting a read error. The rearrangement uses TRBV11-2 and TRBJ1-1; 7 bases are a match to TRBD1. Germline CDR1 and CDR2: SGHAT and FQNNGV. V dropped 5 bases and J dropped 2; count of bases not matched to a gene: 5. The CDR3 covers 14 residues. CDR3 region: CASSPGTANTEAFL. The CDR3 DNA is TGTGCCAGCAGCCCTGGGACAGCCAACACTGAAGCTTTCCTT.